These 24 T cell receptor beta chains share one sample of origin, sequenced in a study of neoadjuvant anti-PD-1 for oral cavity cancer. Stated time point: after neoadjuvant nivolumab, at surgical resection. Assay used: immunoSEQ multiplex PCR; TCRdb lists only in-frame clones, some missing. Of roughly 32,000 clones listed, roughly 85% are singletons. The sample here was PBMCs, taken after nivolumab (anti-PD-1) treatment. The receptors here all came from a person aged 40 to 85 with oral cavity squamous cell carcinoma.

A single count supports this clone. The rearrangement links TRBV6-1 to TRBJ1-5, with a tentative D call TRBD1 (5 bases). CDR1 MNHNS and CDR2 SASEGT come from the germline V gene. CDR3 length: 14 amino acids. The germline V and J ends were trimmed by 5 bases and 0 bases, with 8 bases remaining between them. CDR3 protein: CASSWDGSNQPQHF. The CDR3 bases are TGTGCCAGCAGTTGGGACGGTAGCAATCAGCCCCAGCATTTT.

The chain is built from TRBV30 and TRBJ2-1; 11 bases are shared with TRBD2. Trimming cost V 3 bases and J 7 bases; bases outside gene matches: 8. This CDR3 comprises 15 residues. CDR1 is GTSNPN, CDR2 SVGIG, per germline (reference sequence). DNA for the CDR3: TGTGCCTGGAGCGTAGCGGGGGGGGTGATGAATGAGCAGTTCTTC. It specifies CAWSVAGGVMNEQFF.

The V and J genes are TRBV2 and TRBJ1-2; no firm D call. The CDR3 has 14 amino acids. V lost 3 bases and J 2 bases, leaving 10 bases between the germline ends. CDR1 is SNHLY, CDR2 FYNNEI, per germline. This CDR3 is CASSENRSNYGYTF. The CDR3 nucleotides are TGTGCCAGCAGTGAGAACAGAAGCAACTATGGCTACACCTTC.

V usage is TRBV27 and J usage is TRBJ1-5, with TRBD1 matching 8 bases. The length of the CDR3 is 16 residues. With 6 bases clipped from V and 2 bases from J, the junction kept 9 bases outside the gene matches. Germline V CDR1 and CDR2: MNHEY, SMNVEV (reference sequence). In nucleotides, the CDR3 is TGTGCCAGCAGCCAAACCGCGACAGGGGGCAATCAGCCCCAGCATTTT. Residues: CASSQTATGGNQPQHF.

This sequence joins TRBV7-2 and TRBJ2-5, with D unclear. This CDR3 is built from 14 residues. Trimming took 3 bases from V and 4 from J, leaving 12 bases between them. The germline V gene encodes CDR1 SGHTA and CDR2 FQGNSA. CDR3 coding DNA: TGTGCCAGCAGCTTCACCCTGTTTGGAGAGACCCAGTACTTC. It codes for CASSFTLFGETQYF. The entire variable domain, with the rest obtained from reference TRBV7-2 and TRBJ2-5, is as follows: GAGVSQSPSNKVTEKGKDVELRCDPISGHTALYWYRQSLGQGLEFLIYFQGNSAPDKSGLPSDRFSAERTGGSVSTLTIQRTQQEDSAVYLCASSFTLFGETQYFGPGTRLLVL.

The chain links TRBV2 to TRBJ2-3, with D tentatively TRBD1 (6 bases). Germline values: CDR1 SNHLY, CDR2 FYNNEI. The CDR3 totals 12 residues. The germline V and J ends were trimmed by 7 bases and 4 bases, with 9 bases remaining between them. Here the CDR3 reads CASKTGSDTQYF. In nucleotides, the CDR3 is TGTGCCAGCAAAACAGGGTCAGATACGCAGTATTTT.

This clone was seen more than once but under ten times. CDR3 bases: TGTGCCAGCAGTTTATCCAACAGGGATTGGGAAGCCAAAAACATTCAGTACTTC. This encodes CASSLSNRDWEAKNIQYF. V is TRBV27 and J is TRBJ2-4; TRBD1 is a possible D gene (6 bases). The CDR3 totals 18 residues. The V end lost 0 bases, the J end lost 0 bases, and 15 bases lay between the germline ends. Germline V CDR1 and CDR2: MNHEY, SMNVEV (reference sequence).

V usage is TRBV9 and J usage is TRBJ1-1, with 9 bases that match TRBD1. The CDR3 runs to 15 residues. V was clipped by 4 bases and J by 5 bases; unmatched bases: 9. Germline values: CDR1 SGDLS, CDR2 YYNGEE. The CDR3 protein is CASSPQGQGKTEAFF. CDR3 nucleotides: TGTGCCAGCAGCCCCCAGGGACAGGGCAAAACTGAAGCTTTCTTT.

The rearrangement uses TRBV9 and TRBJ1-2, with 7 positions matching TRBD1. This CDR3 is 16 amino acids long. Unmatched junction bases numbered 10, after V lost 1 base and J lost 4 bases. CDR1 SGDLS and CDR2 YYNGEE come from the germline V gene. The CDR3 loop is CASSVSGVDRAYGYTF. CDR3 nucleotides: TGTGCCAGCAGCGTAAGCGGGGTCGACAGGGCCTATGGCTACACCTTC.

In its sample, this clone was seen a few times. The chain's CDR3 is CASGIRAGWVNQPQHF. CDR3 bases: TGTGCCAGCGGAATCAGGGCAGGGTGGGTCAATCAGCCCCAGCATTTT. This rearrangement joins TRBV2 to TRBJ1-5, with D tentatively TRBD1 (5 bases). CDR3 length: 16 amino acids. Deletions cut 8 bases from V and 3 bases from J, with 20 bases between. Germline V gives CDR1 SNHLY, CDR2 FYNNEI.

This clone was recorded once. The chain joins TRBV9 to TRBJ1-1; D ambiguous. The CDR3 spans 12 residues. Trimming took 4 bases from V and 1 from J, leaving 5 bases between them. CDR1 and CDR2 (germline): SGDLS, YYNGEE. Here the CDR3 DNA reads TGTGCCAGCAGCCAAGCGAACACTGAAGCTTTCTTT. This encodes CASSQANTEAFF.

V and J are TRBV19 and TRBJ1-2; 7 bases map to TRBD1. Germline assignment: CDR1 LNHDA and CDR2 SQIVND (reference sequence). Unmatched junction bases numbered 5, after V lost 6 bases and J lost 4 bases. This CDR3 is built from 13 residues. The CDR3: CASSLTGVYGYTF. DNA of the CDR3: TGTGCCAGTAGCCTTACAGGGGTCTATGGCTACACCTTC.

The rearrangement uses TRBV6-6 and TRBJ1-2, with no clear D. There are 13 residues in the CDR3. Germline-derived CDR1 and CDR2 are MNHNY and SVGAGI (reference sequence). Trimming cost V 6 bases and J 8 bases, with 16 bases left between them. The CDR3 DNA follows: TGTGCCAGCAGCCGAACGTTGGCGGAAGGCTACACCTTC. This codes for CASSRTLAEGYTF.

This chain links TRBV2 with TRBJ2-1; D is undetermined. V lost 2 bases and J 5 bases, leaving 1 base between the germline ends. The CDR3 length is 11 residues. The germline V gene has CDR1 SNHLY and CDR2 FYNNEI. This CDR3 is CASSENNEQFF. The CDR3 DNA reads as TGTGCCAGCAGTGAAAACAATGAGCAGTTCTTC.

V is TRBV19 and J is TRBJ2-3; 9 positions agree with TRBD2. Losses at the gene ends were 4 bases for V and 4 bases for J; bases not matched to a gene: 9. The CDR3 is 16 residues long. Germline CDR1 LNHDA, CDR2 SQIVND (reference sequence). CDR3 amino acids: CASSRVGGGAADTQYF. In DNA, the CDR3 is TGTGCCAGTAGTAGAGTGGGCGGGGGGGCCGCAGATACGCAGTATTTT.

The gene calls are TRBV30 and TRBJ1-1, with D possibly matching TRBD1 (6 bases). Trimming took 0 bases from V and 1 from J, leaving 6 bases between them. The germline V gene encodes CDR1 GTSNPN and CDR2 SVGIG (reference sequence). This CDR3 is built from 13 residues. CDR3 coding DNA: TGTGCCTGGAGTGTACAGGGGAACACTGAAGCTTTCTTT. It encodes CAWSVQGNTEAFF.

CDR3 residues: CASSLRIVMGTEAFF. The CDR3 region has the DNA TGTGCCAGCAGTTTACGTATTGTAATGGGCACTGAAGCTTTCTTT. The chain couples TRBV28 to TRBJ1-1; D uncertain. V was clipped by 2 bases and J by 4 bases, with 14 bases between them. The CDR3 contains 15 residues. The V gene's germline CDR1 is MDHEN and CDR2 SYDVKM.

The table lists this clone with a few counts. The gene calls are TRBV19 and TRBJ2-2; 9 bases agree with TRBD1. CDR3 size: 15 residues. With 4 bases clipped from V and 4 bases from J, the junction kept 4 bases outside the gene matches. Per germline, CDR1 LNHDA and CDR2 SQIVND (reference sequence). The CDR3 is CASSRDREFTGELFF. The CDR3, as DNA: TGTGCCAGTAGTAGGGACAGGGAATTCACCGGGGAGCTGTTTTTT. The full variable domain, in which reference TRBV19 and TRBJ2-2 provide the parts outside the CDR3, is DGGITQSPKYLFRKEGQNVTLSCEQNLNHDAMYWYRQDPGQGLRLIYYSQIVNDFQKGDIAEGYSVSREKKESFPLTVTSAQKNPTAFYLCASSRDREFTGELFFGEGSRLTVL.

CDR3 DNA: TGTGCCAGCAGCCTCCGACCCGGCAGGCAGGAGACCCAGTACTTC. Translated: CASSLRPGRQETQYF. V usage is TRBV11-2 and J usage is TRBJ2-5; D remains ambiguous. The germline gives CDR1 SGHAT, CDR2 FQNNGV. The V end was cut by 5 bases, the J end by 5 bases, with 18 bases between. The CDR3 length is 15 residues. Supplemented by reference TRBV11-2 and TRBJ2-5, the full variable domain reads EAGVAQSPRYKIIEKRQSVAFWCNPISGHATLYWYQQILGQGPKLLIQFQNNGVVDDSQLPKDRFSAERLKGVDSTLKIQPAKLEDSAVYLCASSLRPGRQETQYFGPGTRLLVL.

The chain uses TRBV5-6 and TRBJ1-3; no reliable D call. V was trimmed by 4 bases and J by 0 bases, leaving 8 bases between them. This CDR3 region has 14 residues. Germline V gene sequence: CDR1 SGHDT, CDR2 YYEEEE. The CDR3 region has the DNA TGTGCCAGCAGCCCCGGGAACTCTGGAAACACCATATATTTT. Its translation: CASSPGNSGNTIYF.

The chain combines TRBV10-2 with TRBJ1-4; TRBD1 might be the D (6 bases). CDR3 size: 15 residues. Germline CDR1 is WSHSY and CDR2 is SAAADI. V was shortened by 1 base and J by 5 bases, with 11 bases between the two germline ends. This CDR3 reads CASSEWGRGNEKLFF. DNA of the CDR3: TGCGCCAGCAGTGAGTGGGGGCGCGGCAATGAAAAACTGTTTTTT.

J is TRBJ2-3 and V is TRBV27; D not resolved. V lost 0 bases to trimming and J lost 2 bases, with 6 bases between them. The CDR3 length is 14 residues. From germline, CDR1 is MNHEY and CDR2 SMNVEV (reference sequence). CDR3 sequence (DNA): TGTGCCAGCAGTTTATCGAAACTCACAGATACGCAGTATTTT. It specifies CASSLSKLTDTQYF.

The rearrangement links TRBV27 to TRBJ2-6; D remains ambiguous. V lost 7 bases, J lost 2 bases, and 6 bases lay in between. The CDR3 has 13 residues. The V gene's germline CDR1 is MNHEY and CDR2 SMNVEV (reference sequence). The CDR3: CASTPAGANVLTF. CDR3 nucleotide sequence: TGTGCCAGCACCCCAGCTGGGGCCAACGTCCTGACTTTC.

The chain links TRBV5-4 to TRBJ2-7, with TRBD2 identical over 13 bases. The CDR3 extends over 15 amino acids. V trimming: 4 bases; J trimming: 5 bases; junction bases outside the gene matches: 6. Looked up from germline, CDR1 is SGHNT and CDR2 is YYREEE (reference sequence). CDR3 region: CASSPGTSGAHEQYF. Written as DNA, the CDR3 is TGTGCCAGCAGCCCCGGGACTAGCGGGGCCCACGAGCAGTACTTC.